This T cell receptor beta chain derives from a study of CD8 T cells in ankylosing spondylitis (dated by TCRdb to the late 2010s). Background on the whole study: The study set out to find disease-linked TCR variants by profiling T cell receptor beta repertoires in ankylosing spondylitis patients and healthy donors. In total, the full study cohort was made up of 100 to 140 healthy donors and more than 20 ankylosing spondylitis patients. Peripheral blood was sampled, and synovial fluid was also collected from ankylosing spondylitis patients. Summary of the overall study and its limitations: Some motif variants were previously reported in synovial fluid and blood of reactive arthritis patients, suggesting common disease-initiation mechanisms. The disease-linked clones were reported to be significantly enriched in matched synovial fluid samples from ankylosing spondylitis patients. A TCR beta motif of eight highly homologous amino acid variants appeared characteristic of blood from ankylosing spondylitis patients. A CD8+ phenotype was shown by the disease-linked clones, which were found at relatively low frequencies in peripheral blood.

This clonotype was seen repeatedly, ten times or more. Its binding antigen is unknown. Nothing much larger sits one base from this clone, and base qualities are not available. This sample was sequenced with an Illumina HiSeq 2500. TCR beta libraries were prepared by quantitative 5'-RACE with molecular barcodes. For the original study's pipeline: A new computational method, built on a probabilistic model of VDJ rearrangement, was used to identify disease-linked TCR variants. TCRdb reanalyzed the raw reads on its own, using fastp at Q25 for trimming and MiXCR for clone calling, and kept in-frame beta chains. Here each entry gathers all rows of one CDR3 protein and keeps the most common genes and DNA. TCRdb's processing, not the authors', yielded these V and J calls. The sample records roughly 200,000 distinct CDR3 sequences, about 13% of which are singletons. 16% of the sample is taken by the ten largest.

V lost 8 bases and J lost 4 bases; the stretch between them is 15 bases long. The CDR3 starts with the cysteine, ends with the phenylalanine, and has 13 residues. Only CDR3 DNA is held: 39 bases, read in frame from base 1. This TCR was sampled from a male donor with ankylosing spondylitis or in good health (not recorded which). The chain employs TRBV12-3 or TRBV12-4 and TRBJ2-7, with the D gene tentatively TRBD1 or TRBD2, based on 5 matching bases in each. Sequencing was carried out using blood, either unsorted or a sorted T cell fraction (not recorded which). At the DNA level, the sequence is TGTGCCAGCTCCTCGGGGCGGGTATACGAGCAGTACTTC. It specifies CASSSGRVYEQYF.